A single sample gave rise to the 30 T cell receptor beta chains below, sequenced in a study of control samples from healthy donors and cancer patients. Using immunoSEQ multiplex PCR, the repertoire was profiled, and TCRdb retains in-frame clones only, with some absent. The sample comprises 120,000 or so clones, about 90% of which are singletons, and roughly 2.8% rests with the top ten. Sequenced: blood. These receptor sequences come from a man in his sixties in good health.

This chain connects TRBV12-3 or TRBV12-4 to TRBJ1-6; D unresolved. This CDR3 region has 13 residues. V was cut by 1 base and J by 9 bases, with 7 bases left in between. The CDR3 loop is CASSLVTRSPLHF. CDR3 nucleotides: TGTGCCAGCAGTTTAGTTACACGTTCACCCCTCCACTTT.

The chain links TRBV2 to TRBJ2-3, with D uncertain. The CDR3 runs to 11 residues. Trimming shortened V by 3 bases and J by 9 bases, and 7 bases separated the two germline ends. The germline CDR1 and CDR2 sequences are SNHLY and FYNNEI. This CDR3 reads CASSDFATQYF. In DNA form, the CDR3 reads TGTGCCAGCAGTGATTTCGCCACGCAGTATTTT.

The gene calls are TRBV18 and TRBJ2-1; 16 nucleotides line up with TRBD2. The CDR3 has 19 residues. Trimming at V came to 2 bases and at J to 0 bases, leaving 4 bases not matched to a gene. The germline CDR1 and CDR2 sequences are KGHSH and LQKENI. The CDR3 region is CASSPTGTSGGDSYNEQFF. The CDR3 DNA reads TGTGCCAGCTCACCAACGGGGACTAGCGGGGGGGACTCCTACAATGAGCAGTTCTTC.

The V gene is TRBV5-4, the J gene TRBJ1-1; D perhaps matches TRBD1 (6 bases). The CDR3 loop spans 15 amino acids. Deletions cut 4 bases from V and 0 bases from J, with 13 bases between. Looked up from germline, CDR1 is SGHNT and CDR2 is YYREEE (reference sequence). The CDR3 here is CASSRGHPMNTEAFF. DNA for the CDR3: TGTGCCAGCAGCCGGGGACATCCCATGAACACTGAAGCTTTCTTT.

The J gene is TRBJ2-7, the V gene TRBV18, with TRBD1 matching over 11 bases. CDR1 and CDR2 (germline): KGHSH, LQKENI. The trim removed 3 bases at V and 6 bases at J, leaving 4 bases unmatched. The CDR3 covers 14 residues. CDR3 in DNA: TGTGCCAGCTCACCTGGGACAGGGGGTAGCGAGCAGTACTTC. It is translated as CASSPGTGGSEQYF.

The J gene is TRBJ1-6, the V gene TRBV19; a weak D match, TRBD1 (5 bases). Trimming stripped 4 bases from V and 13 bases from J, with 14 bases between. CDR3 length: 13 residues. CDR1 and CDR2 (germline): LNHDA, SQIVND (reference sequence). The CDR3 DNA is TGTGCCAGTAGTACGGGGACTTGGGATCCCCTCCACTTT. It specifies CASSTGTWDPLHF. Full variable domain (rest looked up from reference TRBV19 and TRBJ1-6): DGGITQSPKYLFRKEGQNVTLSCEQNLNHDAMYWYRQDPGQGLRLIYYSQIVNDFQKGDIAEGYSVSREKKESFPLTVTSAQKNPTAFYLCASSTGTWDPLHFGNGTRLTVT.

The chain couples TRBV5-1 to TRBJ2-7; 11 bases map to TRBD2. With V trimmed by 4 bases and J by 4 bases, 7 bases remained unmatched. This CDR3 has 15 amino acids. Germline CDR1 is SGHRS and CDR2 is YFSETQ. DNA of the CDR3: TGCGCCAGCAGCCGCGGGACTAGCGGAACTTACGAGCAGTACTTC. Its translation: CASSRGTSGTYEQYF.

V is TRBV23-1 and J is TRBJ1-2; tentative D call: TRBD1 (5 bases). TRBV23-1 is known as an ORF, though its function is uncertain. V lost 2 bases to trimming and J lost 2 bases, with 18 bases between them. This CDR3 region has 17 residues. The CDR3: CASSQRSGSGTNYGYTF. Here the CDR3 DNA reads TGCGCCAGCAGTCAACGCTCTGGGTCGGGGACGAACTATGGCTACACCTTC.

The table lists this clone with a count of one. This sequence joins TRBV6-5 and TRBJ1-5; D remains unclear. This CDR3 has 16 amino acids. V was shortened by 0 bases and J by 4 bases, with 13 bases between the two germline ends. Germline V lookup: CDR1 MNHEY, CDR2 SVGAGI. The CDR3 DNA reads TGTGCCAGCAGTTACTCGATGGTATGGGGAAATCAGCCCCAGCATTTT. Translated: CASSYSMVWGNQPQHF.

V and J are TRBV3-1 (or the pseudogene TRBV3-2) and TRBJ1-1; D gene uncertain. V was clipped by 1 base and J by 2 bases, with 5 bases between them. This CDR3 contains 13 residues. Germline lookup yields CDR1 LGHDT and CDR2 YNNKEL (reference sequence). The CDR3 is CASSQVQNTEAFF. The CDR3 bases are TGTGCCAGCAGCCAAGTCCAAAACACTGAAGCTTTCTTT.

CDR3 DNA sequence: TGTGCCAGCAGCCAAGTCCAGGGAGGTAACACCATATATTTT. This encodes CASSQVQGGNTIYF. The chain links TRBV3-1 (or the pseudogene TRBV3-2) to TRBJ1-3, with D perhaps matching TRBD1 (5 bases). The V end lost 1 base, the J end lost 7 bases, and 11 bases lay between the germline ends. There are 14 residues in the CDR3. CDR1 and CDR2 from the germline V gene are LGHDT and YNNKEL (reference sequence).

The chain is built from TRBV19 and TRBJ1-1; D might be TRBD1 (5 bases). Germline V gene sequence: CDR1 LNHDA, CDR2 SQIVND (reference sequence). V was cut by 2 bases and J by 3 bases, with 7 bases left in between. CDR3 length: 13 residues. The CDR3: CASSILGDTEAFF. The CDR3 DNA reads TGTGCCAGTAGTATACTGGGGGACACTGAAGCTTTCTTT.

This chain joins TRBV4-1 and TRBJ2-2, with 7 bases fitting TRBD1. The V segment lost 4 bases and the J segment 8 bases; nucleotides outside the gene matches: 10. Germline CDR1 MGHRA, CDR2 YSYEKL. The CDR3 extends over 15 amino acids. CDR3 amino acids: CASSPRTGFSGELFF. The CDR3 nucleotides read TGCGCCAGCAGCCCCAGGACAGGTTTCAGTGGGGAGCTGTTTTTT.

The rearrangement joins TRBV18 to TRBJ2-1; TRBD2 matches 12 bases. Germline V gene sequence: CDR1 KGHSH, CDR2 LQKENI. The CDR3 totals 17 residues. V shed 4 bases, J shed 12 bases, and the junction held 16 bases outside the gene matches. The CDR3 loop is CASSQDSRTSGVVAQFF. DNA of the CDR3: TGTGCCAGCTCACAAGACTCTCGGACTAGCGGGGTTGTGGCGCAGTTCTTC. The full variable domain, in which reference TRBV18 and TRBJ2-1 provide the parts outside the CDR3, is NAGVMQNPRHLVRRRGQEARLRCSPMKGHSHVYWYRQLPEEGLKFMVYLQKENIIDESGMPKERFSAEFPKEGPSILRIQQVVRGDSAAYFCASSQDSRTSGVVAQFFGPGTRLTVL.

This sequence joins TRBV18 and TRBJ2-7, with 10 bases matching TRBD1. With V trimmed by 4 bases and J by 4 bases, 7 bases remained unmatched. Germline CDR1 is KGHSH and CDR2 is LQKENI. The CDR3 is 15 residues long. This chain's CDR3 is CASSQPDRGQYEQYF. The CDR3, as DNA: TGTGCCAGCTCACAGCCCGACAGGGGGCAATACGAGCAGTACTTC.

A word on this clone: The same CDR3 arises from other DNA sequences in this sample as well. The chain links TRBV28 to TRBJ1-1; D might be TRBD1 (5 bases). Deletions cut 4 bases from V and 2 bases from J, with 11 bases between. The CDR3 extends over 14 amino acids. Germline V CDR1 and CDR2: MDHEN, SYDVKM. The CDR3 is CASSWRGLNTEAFF. CDR3 in DNA: TGTGCCAGCAGTTGGAGGGGCTTAAACACTGAAGCTTTCTTT.

The chain couples TRBV6-1 to TRBJ1-1; D remains ambiguous. CDR1 is MNHNS and CDR2 is SASEGT in the germline V gene. The CDR3 is made up of 14 amino acids. V lost 0 bases, J lost 7 bases, and 12 bases lay in between. This chain's CDR3 is CASSEARRVGEAFF. The CDR3 DNA reads as TGTGCCAGCAGTGAAGCGCGAAGGGTGGGTGAAGCTTTCTTT.

This chain uses TRBV28 with TRBJ1-1, with D hard to call. The germline V gene has CDR1 MDHEN and CDR2 SYDVKM. V was cut by 2 bases and J by 8 bases, with 9 bases left in between. The CDR3 is 12 residues long. In DNA, the CDR3 is TGTGCCAGCAGTTTACACCCCCGAGAAGCTTTCTTT. Protein sequence: CASSLHPREAFF.

The rearrangement joins TRBV30 to TRBJ1-6; D gene uncertain. Between the trimmed V and J ends, which lost 4 bases and 0 bases, there was a span of 4 bases. The CDR3 has 13 residues. CDR1 GTSNPN and CDR2 SVGIG come from the germline V gene (reference sequence). CDR3 amino acids: CAWTLSYNSPLHF. The CDR3 nucleotides read TGTGCCTGGACGCTCTCCTATAATTCACCCCTCCACTTT.

The chain employs TRBV6-6 and TRBJ1-5; D is possibly TRBD1 (6 bases). V dropped 5 bases and J dropped 1 base, with 12 bases sitting between them. The CDR3 consists of 15 residues. Germline lookup yields CDR1 MNHNY and CDR2 SVGAGI (reference sequence). CDR3 nucleotide sequence: TGTGCCAGCAGTGGCACAGGGCACAGCAATCAGCCCCAGCATTTT. This gives the protein CASSGTGHSNQPQHF.

The chain carries TRBV5-5 and TRBJ1-1; a weak D match, TRBD1 (5 bases). The CDR3 has 13 residues. Looked up from germline, CDR1 is SGHKS and CDR2 is YYEKEE (reference sequence). V shed 0 bases and J shed 8 bases, with 11 bases lying between them. CDR3: CASSLESWGEAFF. The CDR3 DNA reads TGTGCCAGCAGCTTGGAGTCGTGGGGGGAAGCTTTCTTT.

In its sample, this clone was seen a few times. This chain connects TRBV6-5 to TRBJ2-5; D is possibly TRBD1 (7 bases). This CDR3 contains 15 residues. The V gene lost 6 bases and the J gene lost 4 bases, with 18 bases spanning the gap. Germline V gene lookup returns CDR1 MNHEY and CDR2 SVGAGI. The CDR3: CASRNPGQGGETQYF. CDR3 DNA: TGTGCCAGCAGAAATCCCGGCCAGGGGGGAGAGACCCAGTACTTC.

The chain carries TRBV4-1 and TRBJ2-2; D assignment may be TRBD1 or TRBD2 (5 bases each). The CDR3 is 16 amino acids. V dropped 1 base and J dropped 4 bases, with 13 bases sitting between them. Germline values: CDR1 MGHRA, CDR2 YSYEKL. The CDR3 region has the DNA TGCGCCAGCAGCCAAGGGGGGTCAGGACGCACCGGGGAGCTGTTTTTT. It is translated as CASSQGGSGRTGELFF.

This clone was seen a single time. The chain joins TRBV7-2 to TRBJ1-1; D gene unclear. Germline V gives CDR1 SGHTA, CDR2 FQGNSA. This CDR3 has 17 residues. V was shortened by 2 bases and J by 5 bases, with 21 bases between the two germline ends. The CDR3 DNA is TGTGCCAGCAGCTTACTTCTCGGTTCCGGGGTTAGAACTGAAGCTTTCTTT. Translation: CASSLLLGSGVRTEAFF.

The rearrangement uses TRBV18 and TRBJ1-2; TRBD1 is a possible D gene (6 bases). V was shortened by 2 bases and J by 6 bases, with 19 bases between the two germline ends. CDR1 and CDR2 from the germline V gene are KGHSH and LQKENI. The CDR3 runs 16 residues. CDR3 coding DNA: TGTGCCAGCTCACCAAATGTGGGGGGCGAGGCGCATGGCTACACCTTC. It codes for CASSPNVGGEAHGYTF.

This clone was observed a handful of times. The V call is TRBV19, the J call TRBJ1-5; D may be TRBD1 (5 bases). Trimming cost V 4 bases and J 7 bases, with 11 bases left between them. Looked up from germline, CDR1 is LNHDA and CDR2 is SQIVND (reference sequence). The CDR3 contains 13 residues. The CDR3 reads CASSKGTGQPQHF. The CDR3 nucleotides are TGTGCCAGTAGTAAGGGGACGGGACAGCCCCAGCATTTT.

The chain has TRBV2 and TRBJ2-7, with D hard to call. This CDR3 spans 11 amino acids. Trimming pared 5 bases from V and 3 bases from J, leaving 5 bases between. CDR1 is SNHLY, CDR2 FYNNEI, per germline. The CDR3 region is CASSPFYEQYF. The CDR3 bases are TGTGCCAGCAGTCCCTTCTACGAGCAGTACTTC.

The chain combines TRBV7-2 with TRBJ1-3, with D unresolved. This CDR3 comprises 17 residues. The V gene lost 0 bases and the J gene lost 3 bases, with 15 bases spanning the gap. CDR1 and CDR2 from the germline V gene are SGHTA and FQGNSA. For the CDR3, the DNA is TGTGCCAGCAGCTTAGCATTCTCCGGCGGCGGTGGAAACACCATATATTTT. Protein product: CASSLAFSGGGGNTIYF.

The chain combines TRBV24-1 with TRBJ1-5; maybe TRBD1 (5 bases). V dropped 5 bases and J dropped 4 bases, with 11 bases sitting between them. This CDR3 comprises 14 residues. Germline CDR1 reads KGHDR; CDR2 reads SFDVKD. This CDR3 reads CATSGGTENQPQHF. The CDR3 coding sequence is TGTGCCACCAGTGGTGGGACGGAAAATCAGCCCCAGCATTTT.

This clone has just one count. The CDR3: CASSQDLAGGDNEQFF. The CDR3 region has the DNA TGTGCCAGCAGCCAAGACCTAGCGGGGGGGGACAATGAGCAGTTCTTC. This chain joins TRBV4-2 and TRBJ2-1, with TRBD2 matching over 12 bases. In germline, CDR1 is LGHNA, CDR2 YNFKEQ. With 0 bases clipped from V and 5 bases from J, the junction kept 2 bases outside the gene matches. The CDR3 extends over 16 amino acids.